This T cell receptor (beta chain) was profiled in a study of blood T cell repertoires in COVID-19. Whole-study context: The origin of the acute and convalescent COVID-19 samples was the United States, Italy and Spain.

The CDR3 consists of 16 residues. CDR1 is KGHSH and CDR2 is LQKENI in the germline V gene. V lost 2 bases to trimming and J lost 3 bases, with 13 bases between them. In the authors' methods: Reference gene primers were amplified, and this amplification served to estimate nucleated cell counts. TCRdb keeps only in-frame clones here, not all; method: immunoSEQ multiplex PCR. V and J calls and clone size are given by that table; D and trimming were obtained from the DNA. The table includes around 230,000 clones, approximately 85% detected once. The TCR comes from a man between 45 and 60 years old with COVID-19, enrolled during active disease. The chain links TRBV18 to TRBJ1-4, with TRBD1 as a possible D gene (6 bases). The sequencing input was peripheral blood. The CDR3 nucleotides are TGTGCCAGCTCACCAAATGGGGGCAAGGCTAATGAAAAACTGTTTTTT. This encodes CASSPNGGKANEKLFF.